These T cell receptor beta chains were read from a single sample in a study of control samples from healthy donors and cancer patients. Clones were sequenced by immunoSEQ multiplex PCR, and TCRdb holds only the in-frame ones, with some missing. Found here are about 190,000 clones, about nine tenths of them singletons; the top ten hold 1.8%. Material: blood. These receptors all stem from a man aged 25-45 years in good health. Both conserved end residues are part of each CDR3. Fields, in order: D gene, clone size, J gene, V gene, CDR3 DNA, CDR3 protein. A D gene is named only where the DNA matches it firmly. The size entry is marked missing in some rows and otherwise reads once, few, many or a size class.

>TRBD1|-|TRBJ2-7|TRBV20-1
TGCAGTGCGTTCAGGGGGCAAGAGCAGTACTTC
CSAFRGQEQYF
>-|-|TRBJ2-6|TRBV19
TGTGCCAGTGGGGATTCAGGGGCCAACGTCCTGACTTTC
CASGDSGANVLTF
>-|-|TRBJ2-1|TRBV19
TGTGCCAGTAGTCCCGGGGGCGGGGGCACCTACAATGAGCAGTTCTTC
CASSPGGGGTYNEQFF
>TRBD1|-|TRBJ1-2|TRBV7-9
TGTGCCAGCAGCGGCCAGGGACAGGGATACGGCTACACCTTC
CASSGQGQGYGYTF
>TRBD1|-|TRBJ1-5|TRBV6-5
TGTGCCAGCAGGGCAGACAGGGGGGGCAATCAGCCCCAGCATTTT
CASRADRGGNQPQHF
>-|-|TRBJ1-1|TRBV9
TGTGCCAGCAGCAAATCGGGCGGTACTGAAGCTTTCTTT
CASSKSGGTEAFF
>TRBD2|-|TRBJ2-1|TRBV7-2
TGTGCCAGCAGCCTGTCCGGGGGGGCCGGTGAGCAGTTCTTC
CASSLSGGAGEQFF
>-|-|TRBJ2-1|TRBV29-1
TGCAGCGAAGAGGACGGAGTAAACAATGAGCAGTTCTTC
CSEEDGVNNEQFF
>-|-|TRBJ1-1|TRBV27
TGTGCCAGCAGTGCCAAAGGTCTCAGGATGAACACTGAAGCTTTCTTT
CASSAKGLRMNTEAFF
>TRBD1|-|TRBJ2-7|TRBV12-3/TRBV12-4
TGTGCCAGCAGTGAACAGGGGTCCTACGAGCAGTACTTC
CASSEQGSYEQYF
>-|few|TRBJ1-2|TRBV5-1
TGCGCCAGCAGCTCATGGGATGGCTACACCTTC
CASSSWDGYTF
>TRBD2|-|TRBJ2-3|TRBV6-6
TGTGCCAGCAGGCCGGGGCTAGCGGGGGGCGATACGCAGTATTTT
CASRPGLAGGDTQYF
>TRBD1|-|TRBJ1-1|TRBV30
TGTGCCTGGAGGACTCGGGACAGAGTGAACACTGAAGCTTTCTTT
CAWRTRDRVNTEAFF
>-|once|TRBJ1-1|TRBV5-5
TGTGCCAGCAGCTTGTGGGCAGGACACAACTCTGAAGCTTTCTTT
CASSLWAGHNSEAFF
>-|-|TRBJ1-2|TRBV9
TGTGCCAGCAGCGCTCAACCGGGGGCGAACTATGGCTACACCTTC
CASSAQPGANYGYTF
>TRBD2|-|TRBJ2-2|TRBV6-1
TGTGCCAGCAGTAAAGGACTAGCGGGGGGGCTCGAGGAGCTGTTTTTT
CASSKGLAGGLEELFF
>TRBD1|-|TRBJ1-3|TRBV6-1
TGTGCCAGCAGTGAAAGACAGGGAGCTGGAAACACCATATATTTT
CASSERQGAGNTIYF
>TRBD1|-|TRBJ2-7|TRBV7-8
TGTGCCAGCAGCTTAGGGGACAGCTACGAGCAGTACTTC
CASSLGDSYEQYF
>-|-|TRBJ2-1|TRBV3-1/TRBV3-2
TGTGCCAGCAGCCAAGTCGCGTCTGCTAGGACCAATGAGCAGTTCTTC
CASSQVASARTNEQFF
>TRBD1|-|TRBJ2-7|TRBV19
TGTGCCAGTAAAACAGGGGATTCGAGGTCCTACGAGCAGTACTTC
CASKTGDSRSYEQYF
>TRBD2|-|TRBJ2-3|TRBV24-1
TGTGCCACCAGTGACCCGGGACTAGTGGATACGCAGTATTTT
CATSDPGLVDTQYF
>-|-|TRBJ2-4|TRBV27
TGTGCCAGTTCTCCCACGGCCGCCAAAAACATTCAGTACTTC
CASSPTAAKNIQYF
>-|-|TRBJ1-2|TRBV7-9
TGTGCCAGCAGCTTAGCAGGGGGTGGCTACACCTTC
CASSLAGGGYTF
>-|once|TRBJ1-1|TRBV5-6
TGTGCCAGCAGCCTTTTAGGGGGGCTGGGCACTGAAGCTTTCTTT
CASSLLGGLGTEAFF
>TRBD2|-|TRBJ2-7|TRBV9
TGTGCCAGCAGCCGTAGCGGGGATACCTACGAGCAGTACTTC
CASSRSGDTYEQYF
>TRBD1|few|TRBJ1-1|TRBV18
TGTGCCAGCTCACCGCGGGGACAGGGGGCGGGAAACACTGAAGCTTTCTTT
CASSPRGQGAGNTEAFF
>-|-|TRBJ2-7|TRBV7-9
TGTGCCAGCAGCTTCGAAACAGTTAGACCCTACGAGCAGTACTTC
CASSFETVRPYEQYF
>-|-|TRBJ2-1|TRBV11-3
TGTGCCAGCAGCCCGACCCGGAGCGGGGAGCAGTTCTTC
CASSPTRSGEQFF
>-|-|TRBJ2-7|TRBV3-1/TRBV3-2
TGTGCCAGCAGCCAAGGTGGGCCGTCTCTCGAGCAGTACTTC
CASSQGGPSLEQYF
>TRBD1|-|TRBJ2-7|TRBV18
TGTGCCAGCTCACGTACAGGGGGTGAAGGGACCTACGAGCAGTACTTC
CASSRTGGEGTYEQYF
>-|-|TRBJ2-1|TRBV6-2/TRBV6-3
TGTGCCAGCAGTTACGGTCTCAATGAGCAGTTCTTC
CASSYGLNEQFF
>-|-|TRBJ1-1|TRBV2
TGTGCCAGCAAACTGGGGAGGGACACTGAAGCTTTCTTT
CASKLGRDTEAFF
>TRBD2|-|TRBJ2-3|TRBV3-1/TRBV3-2
TGTGCCAGCAGCCCTCTAGCGGGGGATACGCAGTATTTT
CASSPLAGDTQYF
>-|-|TRBJ1-2|TRBV2
TGTGCCAGCAGTCCACAGGGATTGGATGGCTACACCTTC
CASSPQGLDGYTF
>TRBD1|-|TRBJ2-3|TRBV27
TGTGCCAGCAGCCGACAGGGTCGGACAGATACGCAGTATTTT
CASSRQGRTDTQYF
>TRBD1|-|TRBJ1-6|TRBV7-8
TGTGCCAGCAGCGTTAACAGGGGTCGAGATTCACCCCTCCACTTT
CASSVNRGRDSPLHF
>-|-|TRBJ1-2|TRBV2
TGTGCCAGCAGTGACTCCAGTCATAACTATGGCTACACCTTC
CASSDSSHNYGYTF
>-|-|TRBJ1-2|TRBV30
TGTGCCTGGAGTTTAGGGGGGAGAGGCTATGGCTACACCTTC
CAWSLGGRGYGYTF
>TRBD2|-|TRBJ2-5|TRBV10-1
TGCGCCAGCAGTGAGACTACTAGCGACCAAGAGACCCAGTACTTC
CASSETTSDQETQYF
>-|-|TRBJ1-4|TRBV7-9
TGTGCCAGCAGCTTAGGGATGGGGAATGAAAAACTGTTTTTT
CASSLGMGNEKLFF
>-|-|TRBJ2-5|TRBV5-5
TGTGCCAGCAGCTTGGGTCACAGAGAAGAGACCCAGTACTTC
CASSLGHREETQYF
>TRBD1|-|TRBJ2-6|TRBV11-2
TGTGCCAGCAGCCCACGGGACAGGGCTGGGGCCAACGTCCTGACTTTC
CASSPRDRAGANVLTF
>TRBD2|-|TRBJ2-2|TRBV5-4
TGTGCCAGCAGCTTGGGACTAGCGGGGATGGGGGAGCTGTTTTTT
CASSLGLAGMGELFF
>TRBD2|-|TRBJ2-2|TRBV3-1/TRBV3-2
TGTGCCAGCAGCCGCCAGGGACTAGCGGGAGAGACCGGGGAGCTGTTTTTT
CASSRQGLAGETGELFF
>TRBD1|-|TRBJ1-2|TRBV16
TGTGCCAGCAGCCGACTACAGGGGAATGGCTACACCTTC
CASSRLQGNGYTF
>-|-|TRBJ1-2|TRBV5-8
TGTGCCAGCAGCTTGATCCCAGACCCAACCGATAACTATGGCTACACCTTC
CASSLIPDPTDNYGYTF
>-|-|TRBJ2-7|TRBV7-9
TGTGCCAGCAGCTTTCTAGAGGGAGGCGAGCAGTACTTC
CASSFLEGGEQYF
>-|-|TRBJ1-2|TRBV24-1
TGTGCCACCAGTGACACCCGGACAGCCAACTATGGCTACACCTTC
CATSDTRTANYGYTF
>-|-|TRBJ1-1|TRBV12-5
TGTGCTAGTGGTCTGCTAGGCGGGGGCGCGGGTGCTTTCTTT
CASGLLGGGAGAFF
>TRBD1|-|TRBJ1-6|TRBV6-5
TGTGCCAGCACCCGACAGGGAGGTTCACCCCTCCACTTT
CASTRQGGSPLHF
>TRBD2|-|TRBJ2-1|TRBV4-2
TGTGCCAGCAGCCCCCAGCGGGGGGCCCTTAAGAATGAGCAGTTCTTC
CASSPQRGALKNEQFF